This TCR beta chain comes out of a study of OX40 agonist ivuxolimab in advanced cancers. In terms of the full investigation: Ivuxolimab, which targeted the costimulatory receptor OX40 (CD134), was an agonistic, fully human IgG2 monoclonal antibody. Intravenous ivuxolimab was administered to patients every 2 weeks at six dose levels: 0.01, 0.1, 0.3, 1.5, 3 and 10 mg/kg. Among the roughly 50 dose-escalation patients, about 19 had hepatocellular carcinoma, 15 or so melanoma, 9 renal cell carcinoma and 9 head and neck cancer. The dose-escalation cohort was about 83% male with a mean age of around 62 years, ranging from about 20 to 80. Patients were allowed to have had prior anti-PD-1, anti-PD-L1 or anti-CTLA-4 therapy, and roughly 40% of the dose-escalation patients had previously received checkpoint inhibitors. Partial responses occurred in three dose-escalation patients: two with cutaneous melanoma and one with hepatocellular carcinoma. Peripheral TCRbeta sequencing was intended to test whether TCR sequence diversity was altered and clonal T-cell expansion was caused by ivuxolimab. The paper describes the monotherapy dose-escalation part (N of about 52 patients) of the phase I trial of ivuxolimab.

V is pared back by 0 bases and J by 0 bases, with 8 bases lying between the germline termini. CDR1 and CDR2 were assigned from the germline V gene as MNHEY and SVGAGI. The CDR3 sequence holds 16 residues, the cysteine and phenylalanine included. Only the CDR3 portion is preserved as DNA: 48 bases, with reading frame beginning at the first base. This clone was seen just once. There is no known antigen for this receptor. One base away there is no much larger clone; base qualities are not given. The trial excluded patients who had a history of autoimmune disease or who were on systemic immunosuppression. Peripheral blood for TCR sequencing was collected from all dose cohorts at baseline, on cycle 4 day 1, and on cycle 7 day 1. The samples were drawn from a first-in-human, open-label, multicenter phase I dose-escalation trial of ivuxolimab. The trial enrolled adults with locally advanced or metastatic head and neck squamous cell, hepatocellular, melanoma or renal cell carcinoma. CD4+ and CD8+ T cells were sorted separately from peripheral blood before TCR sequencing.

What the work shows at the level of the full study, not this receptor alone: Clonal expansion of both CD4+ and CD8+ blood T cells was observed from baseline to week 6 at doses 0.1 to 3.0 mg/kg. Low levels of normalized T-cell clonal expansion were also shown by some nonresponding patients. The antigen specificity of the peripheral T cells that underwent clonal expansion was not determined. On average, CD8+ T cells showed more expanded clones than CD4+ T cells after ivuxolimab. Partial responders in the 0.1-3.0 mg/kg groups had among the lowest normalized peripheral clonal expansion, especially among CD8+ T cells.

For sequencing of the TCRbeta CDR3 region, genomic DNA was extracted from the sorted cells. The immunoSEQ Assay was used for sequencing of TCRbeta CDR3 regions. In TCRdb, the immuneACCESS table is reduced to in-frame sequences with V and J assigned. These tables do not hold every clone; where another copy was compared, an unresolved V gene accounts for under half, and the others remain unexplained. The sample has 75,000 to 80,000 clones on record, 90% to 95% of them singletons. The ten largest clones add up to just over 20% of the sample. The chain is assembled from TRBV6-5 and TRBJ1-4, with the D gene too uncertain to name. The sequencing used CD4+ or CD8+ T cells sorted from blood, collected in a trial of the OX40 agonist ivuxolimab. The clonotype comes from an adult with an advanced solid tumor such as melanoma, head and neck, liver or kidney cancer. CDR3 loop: CASSYSTGATNEKLFF. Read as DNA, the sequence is TGTGCCAGCAGTTACTCGACCGGTGCAACTAATGAAAAACTGTTTTTT.